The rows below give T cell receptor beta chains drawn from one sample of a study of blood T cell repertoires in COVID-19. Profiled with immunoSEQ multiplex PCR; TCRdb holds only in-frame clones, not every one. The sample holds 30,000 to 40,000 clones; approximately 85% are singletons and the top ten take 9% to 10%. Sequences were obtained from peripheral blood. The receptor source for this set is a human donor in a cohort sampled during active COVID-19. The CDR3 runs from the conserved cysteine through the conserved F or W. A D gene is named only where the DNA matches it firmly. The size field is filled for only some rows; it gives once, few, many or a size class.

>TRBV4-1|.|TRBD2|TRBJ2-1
TGCGCCAGCAGCCAAGGTAGCACTAGCGGATACAATGAGCAGTTCTTC
CASSQGSTSGYNEQFF
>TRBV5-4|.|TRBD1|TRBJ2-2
TGTGCCAGCAGCCCGGGGACAGGGCGAATTTCTCGAACCGGGGAGCTGTTTTTT
CASSPGTGRISRTGELFF
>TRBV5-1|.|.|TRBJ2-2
TGCGCCAGCAGCTTGGCAGCCGGGGAGCTGTTTTTT
CASSLAAGELFF
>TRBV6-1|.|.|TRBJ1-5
TGTGCCAGCAGTGATCGGGGTCTAAAGATGGGGAGTTATCAGCCCCAGCATTTT
CASSDRGLKMGSYQPQHF
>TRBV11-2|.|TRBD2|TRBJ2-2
TGTGCCAGCGGGTTCGGGGGGGGCACCGGGGAGCTGTTTTTT
CASGFGGGTGELFF
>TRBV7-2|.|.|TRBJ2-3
TGTGCCAGCAGCCTTGAGGGATATACGCAGTATTTT
CASSLEGYTQYF
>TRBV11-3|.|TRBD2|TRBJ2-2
TGTGCCAGCAGCTTAGGGGGACTAGCGGGGATCGGGGAGCTGTTTTTT
CASSLGGLAGIGELFF
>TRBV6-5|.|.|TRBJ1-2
TGTGCCAGCAGTTCGGTCAGGGTCCCCTATGGCTACACCTTC
CASSSVRVPYGYTF
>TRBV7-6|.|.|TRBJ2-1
TGTGCCAGCAGCTTAGAGGTCGGCGGGATGAATGAGCAGTTCTTC
CASSLEVGGMNEQFF
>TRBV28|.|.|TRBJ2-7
TGTGCCAGCAGTTTAGGTCCCGGGACATATCTCTACGAGCAGTACTTC
CASSLGPGTYLYEQYF
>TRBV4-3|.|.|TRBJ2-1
TGCGCCAGCAGCCAATCTGCTGGCGGGGCCTTCTACAATGAGCAGTTCTTC
CASSQSAGGAFYNEQFF
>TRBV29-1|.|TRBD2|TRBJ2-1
TGCAGCGCCTGGACTAGCGGAGTCCCCAATGAGCAGTTCTTC
CSAWTSGVPNEQFF
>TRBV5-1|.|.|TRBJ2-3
TGCGCCAGCAGACCCCGCCCTAGCCTCACAGATACGCAGTATTTT
CASRPRPSLTDTQYF
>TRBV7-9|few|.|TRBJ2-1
TGTGCCAGCAGCTTATTGCGGGTTTCCTACAATGAGCAGTTCTTC
CASSLLRVSYNEQFF
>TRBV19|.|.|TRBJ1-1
TGTGCCAGTAGTATAGGCCCCGGGAGCACTGAAGCTTTCTTT
CASSIGPGSTEAFF
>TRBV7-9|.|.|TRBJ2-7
TGTGCCAGCAGCTTAGCCGGGGGAGGACAGGTGGGCGAGCAGTACTTC
CASSLAGGGQVGEQYF
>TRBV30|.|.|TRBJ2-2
TGTGCCTGGAGGAGGTCATCGAACACCGGGGAGCTGTTTTTT
CAWRRSSNTGELFF
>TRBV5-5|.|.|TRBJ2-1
TGTGCCAGCAGCTTGTCCGTAGGCGACAATGGGCAGTTCTTC
CASSLSVGDNGQFF
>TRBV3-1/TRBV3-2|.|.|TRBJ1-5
TGTGCCAGCAGCCAAGACGTGAATCAGCCCCAGCATTTT
CASSQDVNQPQHF
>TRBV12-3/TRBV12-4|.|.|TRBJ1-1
TGTGCCAGCAGTTTTGGGGAGGGCACTGAAGCTTTCTTT
CASSFGEGTEAFF
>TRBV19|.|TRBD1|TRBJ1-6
TGTGCCAGTAGAACCGGGACAGGGCGTTCACCCCTCCACTTT
CASRTGTGRSPLHF
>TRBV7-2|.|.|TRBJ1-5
TGTGCCAGCAGCTCCCGCCCTCGGGGTGCCATTGATTACAATCAGCCCCAGCATTTT
CASSSRPRGAIDYNQPQHF
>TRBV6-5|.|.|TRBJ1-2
TGTGCCAGCAGTTATGAGGCAGGGGTAGTCGTGCATGGCTACACCTTC
CASSYEAGVVVHGYTF
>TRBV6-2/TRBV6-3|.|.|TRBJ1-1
TGTGCCAGCAGTTACACAGCTTTATCTGAAGCTTTCTTT
CASSYTALSEAFF
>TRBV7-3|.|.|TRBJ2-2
TGTGCCAGCAGCTTACTAGCACCCACCGGGGAGCTGTTTTTT
CASSLLAPTGELFF
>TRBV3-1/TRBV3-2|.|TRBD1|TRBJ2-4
TGTGCCAGCAGCCTCTCGGGACAGGGAAGGAACATTCAGTACTTC
CASSLSGQGRNIQYF
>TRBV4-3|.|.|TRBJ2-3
TGCGCCAGCAGCGCGGAAGGAGACACAGATACGCAGTATTTT
CASSAEGDTDTQYF
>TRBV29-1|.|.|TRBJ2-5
TGCAGCGTTGAACCCACTCCGGCCCAGTACTTC
CSVEPTPAQYF
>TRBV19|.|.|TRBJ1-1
TGTGCCAGTAGTAGTATAACAGGGTACACTGAAGCTTTCTTT
CASSSITGYTEAFF
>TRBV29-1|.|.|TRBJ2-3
TGCAGCGCAAACCTTGACAGAGATACGCAGTATTTT
CSANLDRDTQYF
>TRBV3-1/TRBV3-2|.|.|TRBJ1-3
TGTGCCAGCAGCCGCTTGACACGCGGAAACACCATATATTTT
CASSRLTRGNTIYF
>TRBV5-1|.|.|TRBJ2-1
TGCGCCAGCAGCTTGGTCATGTCGGGTGCTAACTACAATGAGCAGTTCTTC
CASSLVMSGANYNEQFF
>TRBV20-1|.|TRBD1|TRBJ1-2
TGCAGTGCTAGTGGGACAGCAGATGGCTACACCTTC
CSASGTADGYTF
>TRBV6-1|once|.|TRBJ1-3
TGTGCCAGCAGTCCAGGGTTTACTGGAAACACCATATATTTT
CASSPGFTGNTIYF
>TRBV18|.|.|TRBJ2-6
TGTGCCAGCTCACCCCGGATGGTAGGTGAGGGCTCTGGGGCCAACGTCCTGACTTTC
CASSPRMVGEGSGANVLTF
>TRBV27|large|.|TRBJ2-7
TGTGCCAGCAGTCCTTTGGGGCAGGGGAAGGAGCAGTACTTC
CASSPLGQGKEQYF
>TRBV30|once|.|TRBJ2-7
TGTGCCTGGTCTCGGGAGTACGAGCAGTACTTC
CAWSREYEQYF
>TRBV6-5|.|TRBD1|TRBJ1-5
TGTGCCAGCCTATTTTCCGGGACAGTCCCCGGGCCCCAGCATTTT
CASLFSGTVPGPQHF
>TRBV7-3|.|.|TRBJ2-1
TGTGCCAGCAGCTTAGGCGGGTATGATAATGAGCAGTTCTTC
CASSLGGYDNEQFF
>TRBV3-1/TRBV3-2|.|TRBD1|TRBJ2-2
TGTGCCAGCAGCCAAGTCTGGACAGGGGCCGGGGAGCTGTTTTTT
CASSQVWTGAGELFF
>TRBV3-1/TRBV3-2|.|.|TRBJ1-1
TGTGCCAGCAGCCAAGCGGTTTCAGGGTCTGGCGCTTTCTTT
CASSQAVSGSGAFF
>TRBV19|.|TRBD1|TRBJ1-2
TGTGCCAGTAGTGACAGGGAATATGGCTACACCTTC
CASSDREYGYTF
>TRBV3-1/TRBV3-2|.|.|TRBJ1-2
TGTGCCAGCAGCCAAGATGAGAGGTACGGCTACACCTTC
CASSQDERYGYTF
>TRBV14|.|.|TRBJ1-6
TGTGCCAGCAGCCAAACCCTACATAATTCACCCCTCCACTTT
CASSQTLHNSPLHF
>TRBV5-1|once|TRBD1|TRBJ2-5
TGCGCCAGCGGAGACCCACAGGGGAGCCCGTACTTC
CASGDPQGSPYF
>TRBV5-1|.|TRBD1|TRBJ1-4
TGCGCCAGCAGCTCGGATACCGGGACAGGGACTGAAAAACTGTTTTTT
CASSSDTGTGTEKLFF
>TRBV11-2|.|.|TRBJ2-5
TGTGCCAGCAGCTTAGGGCAGGGGGAGACCCAGTACTTC
CASSLGQGETQYF
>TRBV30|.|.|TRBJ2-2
TGTGCCTGGAGTGTCGGGACACCGAACACCGGGGAGCTGTTTTTT
CAWSVGTPNTGELFF
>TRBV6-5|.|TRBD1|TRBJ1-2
TGTGCCAGCAGGGGGACAGGCGCGGGTGGCTACACCTTC
CASRGTGAGGYTF
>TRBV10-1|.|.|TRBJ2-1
TGCGCCAGCAGTGACCGGGTAGCTAGCGTATCCAATGAGCAGTTCTTC
CASSDRVASVSNEQFF
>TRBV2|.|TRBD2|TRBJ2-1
TGTGCCAGCAGTGAGCGGCGGGGGGGTTACAATGAGCAGTTCTTC
CASSERRGGYNEQFF
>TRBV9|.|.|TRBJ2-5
TGTGCCAGCAGCGCCGAGGTTCCGGGGACCCAGTACTTC
CASSAEVPGTQYF
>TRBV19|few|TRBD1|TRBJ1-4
TGTGCCAGTAGTGCCGCTAGGGGGCGATTTGAAAAACTGTTTTTT
CASSAARGRFEKLFF
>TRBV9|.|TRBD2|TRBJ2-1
TGTGCCAGCAGCGTAGTCACGGGGGGGCCGGGCAATGAGCAGTTCTTC
CASSVVTGGPGNEQFF
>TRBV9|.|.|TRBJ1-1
TGTGCCAGCAGCCCTCTTCAGGCGAACACTGAAGCTTTCTTT
CASSPLQANTEAFF